A single sample gave rise to the 15 T cell receptor beta chains below, sequenced in a study of CD8 T cells in ankylosing spondylitis. TCRdb re-called the 5' RACE reads with MiXCR, one entry per CDR3 protein. This sample has approximately 30,000 distinct CDR3 sequences, with 7.9% found just once. Sequenced: blood. Receptors were obtained from a male donor with ankylosing spondylitis or in good health (not recorded which).

The CDR3 loop is CASSPWRQANTGELFF. The CDR3, as DNA: TGTGCCAGCAGCCCATGGAGACAGGCGAACACCGGGGAGCTGTTTTTT. The chain uses TRBV28 and TRBJ2-2; maybe TRBD1 (6 bases). Trimming cost V 6 bases and J 0 bases, with 14 bases left between them. This CDR3 spans 16 amino acids. Per the germline V gene, CDR1 is MDHEN and CDR2 is SYDVKM. Filled out from reference TRBV28 and TRBJ2-2, the complete variable domain reads DVKVTQSSRYLVKRTGEKVFLECVQDMDHENMFWYRQDPGLGLRLIYFSYDVKMKEKGDIPEGYSVSREKKERFSLILESASTNQTSMYLCASSPWRQANTGELFFGEGSRLTVL.

The chain has TRBV29-1 and TRBJ2-5; D is perhaps TRBD1 (5 bases). V shed 2 bases and J shed 5 bases, with 15 bases lying between them. In germline, CDR1 is SQVTM, CDR2 ANQGSEA. This CDR3 comprises 14 residues. The CDR3 DNA follows: TGCAGCGTTGAATCTGGGGCCCGTGGGGAGACCCAGTACTTC. Translating it yields CSVESGARGETQYF.

The chain joins TRBV5-1 to TRBJ2-3; TRBD1 agrees at 11 bases. The trim removed 3 bases at V and 6 bases at J, leaving 3 bases unmatched. CDR3 length equals 14 residues. Germline CDR1 and CDR2: SGHRS and YFSETQ. The CDR3 loop reads CASSSDRGQDTQYF. The DNA for the CDR3 is TGCGCCAGCAGCTCGGACAGGGGGCAGGATACGCAGTATTTT.

The chain combines TRBV12-3 or TRBV12-4 with TRBJ1-1; TRBD1 aligns across 10 bases. The CDR3 has 14 residues. The V and J ends lost 5 bases and 6 bases, in that order; junction bases with no gene match: 6. The CDR3 loop is CASSLTGTGAEAFF. CDR3 DNA sequence: TGTGCCAGCAGTCTCACCGGGACAGGGGCTGAAGCTTTCTTT.

This clonotype turned up a few times. V and J are TRBV29-1 and TRBJ1-1; D gene unclear. V was trimmed by 4 bases and J by 5 bases, leaving 8 bases between them. The V gene's germline CDR1 is SQVTM and CDR2 ANQGSEA. This CDR3 contains 11 residues. Here the CDR3 reads CSVVSGTEAFF. As DNA, the CDR3 is TGCAGCGTTGTTTCTGGAACTGAAGCTTTCTTT. The complete variable domain, with remaining parts taken from reference TRBV29-1 and TRBJ1-1, reads SAVISQKPSRDICQRGTSLTIQCQVDSQVTMMFWYRQQPGQSLTLIATANQGSEATYESGFVIDKFPISRPNLTFSTLTVSNMSPEDSSIYLCSVVSGTEAFFGQGTRLTVV.

This clonotype was seen repeatedly, ten times or more. This chain joins TRBV28 and TRBJ1-4; no firm D call. V shed 1 base and J shed 3 bases, with 9 bases lying between them. The CDR3 is 15 amino acids. Germline CDR1 and CDR2: MDHEN and SYDVKM. The CDR3 DNA is TGTGCCAGCAGTTTATTTGCCATGGCTAATGAAAAACTGTTTTTT. Translating it yields CASSLFAMANEKLFF. Drawing the rest from reference TRBV28 and TRBJ1-4, the complete variable domain is DVKVTQSSRYLVKRTGEKVFLECVQDMDHENMFWYRQDPGLGLRLIYFSYDVKMKEKGDIPEGYSVSREKKERFSLILESASTNQTSMYLCASSLFAMANEKLFFGSGTQLSVL.

This clonotype occurred a few times. The chain has TRBV28 and TRBJ1-1, with 7 nucleotides matching TRBD1. The CDR3 totals 16 residues. Germline CDR1 MDHEN, CDR2 SYDVKM. V shed 5 bases, J shed 2 bases, and the junction held 11 bases outside the gene matches. CDR3 sequence reads: CASSDSPGQSNTEAFF. The CDR3 DNA sequence: TGTGCCAGCAGTGATTCACCGGGACAGTCAAACACTGAAGCTTTCTTT.

This clonotype was seen many times. The junction differs from germline at one of its ends, possibly a read error. In nucleotides, the CDR3 is TGTGCCAGCAGTTTTGCGGAAACCTCATCCCACTTC. Protein: CASSFAETSSHF. The gene calls are TRBV28 and TRBJ2-5; no definite D call. The CDR3 loop spans 12 amino acids. CDR1 is MDHEN, CDR2 SYDVKM, per germline. Full variable domain (rest looked up from reference TRBV28 and TRBJ2-5): DVKVTQSSRYLVKRTGEKVFLECVQDMDHENMFWYRQDPGLGLRLIYFSYDVKMKEKGDIPEGYSVSREKKERFSLILESASTNQTSMYLCASSFAETSSHFGPGTRLLVL.

In its sample, this clonotype was seen many times. The V gene is TRBV20-1, the J gene TRBJ1-1, with D uncertain. The V gene's germline CDR1 is DFQATT and CDR2 SNEGSKA (reference sequence). Trimming took off 4 bases at V and 0 bases at J, with 9 bases between the two ends. The CDR3 runs to 13 residues. CDR3 sequence reads: CSAKRALNTEAFF. Written as DNA, the CDR3 is TGCAGTGCTAAGCGGGCCTTGAACACTGAAGCTTTCTTT.

This clonotype occurred many times. This chain uses TRBV7-8 with TRBJ2-7; D is ambiguous. V lost 5 bases and J 2 bases, leaving 10 bases between the germline ends. Germline assignment: CDR1 SGHVS and CDR2 FQNEAQ. This CDR3 region has 13 residues. The CDR3 loop reads CASSHIKAYEQYV. The CDR3 DNA reads TGTGCCAGCAGCCATATTAAGGCCTACGAGCAGTACGTC.

A few counts support this clonotype. The rearrangement joins TRBV20-1 to TRBJ2-3, with D unresolved. The V end was cut by 0 bases, the J end by 4 bases, with 8 bases between. This CDR3 is built from 13 residues. Germline CDR1 reads DFQATT; CDR2 reads SNEGSKA (reference sequence). CDR3 DNA: TGCAGTGCTAGAGATATAGGCGCAGATACGCAGTATTTT. Residues: CSARDIGADTQYF.

This clonotype has a handful of counts. The chain combines TRBV20-1 with TRBJ1-1; no clear D. The germline V and J ends were trimmed by 6 bases and 2 bases, with 10 bases remaining between them. The V gene's germline CDR1 is DFQATT and CDR2 SNEGSKA (reference sequence). This CDR3 comprises 12 residues. The CDR3 loop is CSAPTVNTEAFF. CDR3 coding DNA: TGCAGTGCCCCAACAGTAAACACTGAAGCTTTCTTT.

The V call is TRBV12-3 or TRBV12-4, the J call TRBJ2-2; tentatively, D is TRBD2 (6 bases). There are 13 residues in the CDR3. V dropped 8 bases and J dropped 6 bases, with 13 bases sitting between them. CDR3 bases: TGTGCCAGCTCCCGGGACTTCCCCGGGGAGCTGTTTTTT. It codes for CASSRDFPGELFF.

This clonotype has more than one count but fewer than ten. V usage is TRBV5-1 and J usage is TRBJ2-7; 13 bases fit TRBD2. The CDR3 is made up of 14 amino acids. The V segment lost 3 bases and the J segment 7 bases; nucleotides outside the gene matches: 4. The germline CDR1 and CDR2 sequences are SGHRS and YFSETQ. As DNA, the CDR3 is TGCGCCAGCAGCTCGGGACTAGCGGGATGGGAGCAGTACTTC. Protein product: CASSSGLAGWEQYF.

This clonotype was recorded at least ten times. This sequence joins TRBV6-1 and TRBJ2-3; D gene ambiguous. The CDR3 is 15 residues long. Germline CDR1 reads MNHNS; CDR2 reads SASEGT. Trimming cost V 1 base and J 0 bases, with 8 bases left between them. The chain's CDR3 is CASSEGGSSTDTQYF. The DNA for the CDR3 is TGTGCCAGCAGTGAAGGCGGCTCTAGCACAGATACGCAGTATTTT.